Each of the 15 T cell receptor beta chains below was sequenced from the same sample in a study of cytomegalovirus exposure and HLA in healthy donors. Amplification used 60 Vbeta primers and 13 Jbeta primers. TCRdb's copy holds only in-frame clones and misses some; the assay was immunoSEQ multiplex PCR. The repertoire holds more than 150,000 clones, 75% to 85% seen once, with roughly 0.75% in the top ten. Source material: PBMCs. These receptor sequences come from a woman younger than 35 in good health and CMV-seronegative.

The chain combines TRBV4-1 with TRBJ2-7, with 9 bases lining up with TRBD2. CDR3 length equals 15 residues. Germline trimming cut 0 bases from V and 5 bases from J; bases unmatched to any gene: 5. CDR1 is MGHRA, CDR2 YSYEKL, per germline. For the CDR3, the DNA is TGCGCCAGCAGCCAAGAAGGGACTAGCTTCGACGAGCAGTACTTC. Translation: CASSQEGTSFDEQYF.

The chain employs TRBV6-5 and TRBJ1-2, with TRBD1 matching over 7 bases. CDR3 length: 14 residues. Germline V lookup: CDR1 MNHEY, CDR2 SVGAGI. Trimming cost V 5 bases and J 6 bases; bases outside gene matches: 9. DNA of the CDR3: TGTGCCAGCAGTGACATCGGGACAGCAAATGGCTACACCTTC. This encodes CASSDIGTANGYTF.

This chain links TRBV7-9 with TRBJ2-2; perhaps TRBD1 as D (5 bases). The CDR3 has 12 amino acids. CDR1 is SEHNR, CDR2 FQNEAQ, per germline (reference sequence). V lost 5 bases, J lost 5 bases, and 6 bases lay in between. CDR3 amino acids: CASSAGTGELFF. CDR3 DNA sequence: TGTGCCAGCAGCGCAGGGACCGGGGAGCTGTTTTTT.

The chain joins TRBV30 to TRBJ2-7; D might be TRBD2 (6 bases). V was clipped by 5 bases and J by 2 bases, with 13 bases between them. The CDR3 spans 13 residues. The germline CDR1 and CDR2 sequences are GTSNPN and SVGIG (reference sequence). The chain's CDR3 is CAWLPGEPYEQYF. CDR3 DNA: TGTGCCTGGCTCCCGGGAGAGCCCTACGAGCAGTACTTC.

The CDR3 DNA reads TGCGCCAGCAGCTTGGCTCTGGGCCCACCCTACGAGCAGTACTTC. Protein sequence: CASSLALGPPYEQYF. V is TRBV5-1 and J is TRBJ2-7; D is unresolved. Germline loops: CDR1 SGHRS, CDR2 YFSETQ. V shed 0 bases and J shed 2 bases, with 12 bases lying between them. This CDR3 is 15 amino acids long.

This chain links TRBV19 with TRBJ2-7, with D perhaps TRBD1 (6 bases). The V and J ends lost 5 bases and 3 bases respectively, with 11 bases between them. This CDR3 contains 13 residues. Germline values: CDR1 LNHDA, CDR2 SQIVND (reference sequence). Here the CDR3 DNA reads TGTGCCAGTAGTGCCGGGACACACTACGAGCAGTACTTC. As protein: CASSAGTHYEQYF.

The chain uses TRBV7-6 and TRBJ1-1; TRBD1 agrees at 7 bases. There are 15 residues in the CDR3. Germline V CDR1 and CDR2: SGHVS, FNYEAQ. J lost 1 base, V lost 5 bases, and 7 bases had no gene match. CDR3 bases: TGTGCCAGCAGCCAAAGACAGGGAGCGAACACTGAAGCTTTCTTT. This gives the protein CASSQRQGANTEAFF.

V gene TRBV2 combines with J gene TRBJ2-5, with 10 bases that match TRBD2. The germline V gene has CDR1 SNHLY and CDR2 FYNNEI. V shed 6 bases and J 1 base; nucleotides not matched to a gene: 5. There are 15 residues in the CDR3. For the CDR3, the DNA is TGTGCCAGCAGGGTGCGACTAGCGGGCCAAGAGACCCAGTACTTC. Protein sequence: CASRVRLAGQETQYF. The full variable domain, in which reference TRBV2 and TRBJ2-5 provide the parts outside the CDR3, is EPEVTQTPSHQVTQMGQEVILRCVPISNHLYFYWYRQILGQKVEFLVSFYNNEISEKSEIFDDQFSVERPDGSNFTLKIRSTKLEDSAMYFCASRVRLAGQETQYFGPGTRLLVL.

With respect to this clone: The junction does not match germline at one end; this may be a read error. The chain combines TRBV13 with TRBJ1-3; 7 bases align to TRBD1. Germline assignment: CDR1 PRHDT and CDR2 FYEKMQ (reference sequence). The CDR3 spans 16 residues. The CDR3 spells CVSSSLQGTSGNTIYF. CDR3 sequence (DNA): TGTGTCAGCAGCTCCTTACAGGGGACCTCTGGAAACACCATATATTTT.

This CDR3 reads CAISEPGLLNTGELFF. The CDR3 bases are TGTGCCATCAGTGAGCCGGGACTCCTGAACACCGGGGAGCTGTTTTTT. This chain joins TRBV10-3 and TRBJ2-2, with D tentatively TRBD2 (6 bases). With 2 bases removed from V and 1 base from J, the gap between germline ends came to 11 bases. CDR3 length: 16 amino acids. The germline V gene has CDR1 ENHRY and CDR2 SYGVKD.

The genes are TRBV5-6 and TRBJ2-7, with 8 bases lining up with TRBD1. CDR3 length equals 16 residues. V lost 0 bases and J lost 4; bases outside the gene matches: 9. CDR1 is SGHDT and CDR2 is YYEEEE in the germline V gene. CDR3 in amino acids: CASSLAVGDRLYEQYF. Here the CDR3 DNA reads TGTGCCAGCAGCTTGGCGGTTGGGGACAGGCTTTACGAGCAGTACTTC.

This chain connects TRBV5-1 to TRBJ2-2, with 11 bases lining up with TRBD2. The germline gives CDR1 SGHRS, CDR2 YFSETQ. This CDR3 comprises 17 residues. V shed 0 bases and J 2 bases; nucleotides not matched to a gene: 3. The CDR3 DNA sequence: TGCGCCAGCAGCTTGGGACTAGCGGGGCTTAACACCGGGGAGCTGTTTTTT. Its protein is CASSLGLAGLNTGELFF.

This chain uses TRBV2 with TRBJ1-4; unclear D gene. Trimming cost V 10 bases and J 3 bases, with 12 bases left between them. This CDR3 spans 13 amino acids. Germline V gene lookup returns CDR1 SNHLY and CDR2 FYNNEI. The CDR3 nucleotides read TGTGCCACTTCGACTAGTTCTAATGAAAAACTGTTTTTT. Its protein product is CATSTSSNEKLFF.

This clone turned up a few times. The chain joins TRBV6-1 to TRBJ2-1; 11 bases are a match to TRBD2. Germline loops: CDR1 MNHNS, CDR2 SASEGT. Trimming removed 6 bases from V and 9 bases from J; junction bases left unmatched: 4. The CDR3 is 13 amino acids. CDR3 region: CASRLAGDLEQFF. CDR3 DNA: TGTGCCAGCAGACTAGCGGGAGACCTTGAGCAGTTCTTC.

As DNA, the CDR3 is TGTGCCAGTAGTATATCTGGGGAGGTCTACGGAAACACCATATATTTT. It encodes CASSISGEVYGNTIYF. The chain combines TRBV19 with TRBJ1-3; the D is unclear. V shed 2 bases and J shed 4 bases, with 15 bases lying between them. The CDR3 is made up of 16 amino acids. Germline V CDR1 and CDR2: LNHDA, SQIVND (reference sequence).